Listed here are 18 T cell receptor beta chains from one sample, sequenced in a study of graft-versus-host responses after intestinal transplantation. Produced via immunoSEQ multiplex PCR; TCRdb's table is partial and in-frame only. The sample lists around 14,000 clones, approximately 96% seen once, with about 0.78% in the top ten. This material consisted of PBMCs, taken 9 days after transplant. The origin of the receptors is a human patient who received an intestinal transplant, so some T cells may come from the graft donor.

The J gene is TRBJ2-1, the V gene TRBV9, with 8 nucleotides matching TRBD2. The CDR3 is 15 residues long. Germline assignment: CDR1 SGDLS and CDR2 YYNGEE. Trimming cost V 1 base and J 9 bases; bases outside gene matches: 9. Here the CDR3 DNA reads TGTGCCAGCAGCGTAACCGGACTAGCTCTTAGTGAGCAGTTCTTC. Amino acids: CASSVTGLALSEQFF.

The J gene is TRBJ1-1, the V gene TRBV5-1; a possible D gene is TRBD1 (5 bases). The V end was cut by 5 bases, the J end by 4 bases, with 12 bases between. The CDR3 spans 13 residues. Looked up from germline, CDR1 is SGHRS and CDR2 is YFSETQ. CDR3 amino acids: CASRAGRSTEAFF. In DNA, the CDR3 is TGCGCCAGCAGAGCAGGGAGGAGCACTGAAGCTTTCTTT.

In DNA, the CDR3 is TGTGCCAGTAGTAACGCCTACTATGGCTACACCTTC. Amino acids: CASSNAYYGYTF. The V and J genes are TRBV19 and TRBJ1-2; no clear D gene. Germline-derived CDR1 and CDR2 are LNHDA and SQIVND (reference sequence). V lost 4 bases and J 3 bases, leaving 6 bases between the germline ends. The CDR3 loop spans 12 amino acids.

This chain links TRBV5-1 with TRBJ2-2, with TRBD1 matching 7 bases. This CDR3 spans 15 amino acids. V shed 3 bases and J 0 bases; nucleotides not matched to a gene: 2. In germline, CDR1 is SGHRS, CDR2 YFSETQ. The CDR3 DNA reads TGCGCCAGCAGCTCGACAGGGACGAACACCGGGGAGCTGTTTTTT. It encodes CASSSTGTNTGELFF.

V usage is TRBV27 and J usage is TRBJ2-7; a weak D match, TRBD2 (7 bases). The CDR3 runs 14 residues. Germline values: CDR1 MNHEY, CDR2 SMNVEV (reference sequence). Trimming pared 5 bases from V and 2 bases from J, leaving 13 bases between. The CDR3 here is CASSMGAGAYEQYF. The CDR3 nucleotides read TGTGCCAGCAGTATGGGGGCGGGGGCCTACGAGCAGTACTTC.

V and J are TRBV9 and TRBJ1-5, with TRBD1 matching over 7 bases. The CDR3 totals 14 residues. V shed 1 base and J 4 bases; nucleotides not matched to a gene: 2. Germline V CDR1 and CDR2: SGDLS, YYNGEE. The chain's CDR3 is CASSVWDSNQPQHF. The CDR3 nucleotides are TGTGCCAGCAGCGTATGGGACAGTAATCAGCCCCAGCATTTT.

V is TRBV7-8 and J is TRBJ2-7; D unclear. Germline CDR1 reads SGHVS; CDR2 reads FQNEAQ. The CDR3 loop spans 11 amino acids. The V and J ends lost 5 bases and 3 bases respectively, with 5 bases between them. The CDR3 nucleotides read TGTGCCAGCAGCCCGGGCTACGAGCAGTACTTC. Encoded protein: CASSPGYEQYF. Combining the CDR3 with reference TRBV7-8 and TRBJ2-7 gives the whole variable domain GAGVSQSPRYKVAKRGQDVALRCDPISGHVSLFWYQQALGQGPEFLTYFQNEAQLDKSGLPSDRFFAERPEGSVSTLKIQRTQQEDSAVYLCASSPGYEQYFGPGTRLTVT.

The chain joins TRBV27 to TRBJ2-5, with no clear D. Between the trimmed V and J ends, which lost 3 bases and 3 bases, there was a span of 11 bases. The CDR3 length is 14 residues. CDR1 is MNHEY, CDR2 SMNVEV, per germline (reference sequence). CDR3 in DNA: TGTGCCAGCAGTTTGTCGCAAAAAGAAGAGACCCAGTACTTC. Translating it yields CASSLSQKEETQYF.

This clone came up once. Other nucleotide sequences in the sample specify the same CDR3. V usage is TRBV7-9 and J usage is TRBJ2-1, with 12 bases that match TRBD2. The junction had 4 bases not matched to a gene; V was cut back by 7 bases and J by 6 bases. Germline V gene sequence: CDR1 SEHNR, CDR2 FQNEAQ (reference sequence). There are 14 residues in the CDR3. The CDR3 is CASMGLAGTNEQFF. Here the CDR3 DNA reads TGTGCCAGCATGGGACTAGCGGGTACCAATGAGCAGTTCTTC.

The V gene is TRBV19, the J gene TRBJ2-5, with unresolved D. Germline assignment: CDR1 LNHDA and CDR2 SQIVND (reference sequence). The V and J ends lost 5 bases and 7 bases respectively, with 8 bases between them. This CDR3 has 11 amino acids. The CDR3 DNA sequence: TGTGCCAGTAGTTTGGGGTGGACCCAGTACTTC. Translated: CASSLGWTQYF. Looking up the rest from reference TRBV19 and TRBJ2-5 gives the full variable domain: DGGITQSPKYLFRKEGQNVTLSCEQNLNHDAMYWYRQDPGQGLRLIYYSQIVNDFQKGDIAEGYSVSREKKESFPLTVTSAQKNPTAFYLCASSLGWTQYFGPGTRLLVL.

This clone was recorded once. This rearrangement joins TRBV9 to TRBJ2-1; D is uncertain. The germline gives CDR1 SGDLS, CDR2 YYNGEE. The CDR3 runs to 13 residues. The ends were cut back, 2 bases at V and 4 bases at J, with 7 bases in the middle. The CDR3 coding sequence is TGTGCCAGCAGCGTGACTGATTACAATGAGCAGTTCTTC. Amino acid sequence: CASSVTDYNEQFF.

V usage is TRBV27 and J usage is TRBJ2-7; 7 positions match TRBD2. Germline values: CDR1 MNHEY, CDR2 SMNVEV (reference sequence). The CDR3 totals 17 residues. V lost 4 bases, J lost 0 bases, and 12 bases stayed unmatched. The CDR3 loop reads CASSSFLAGVRSYEQYF. As DNA, the CDR3 is TGTGCCAGCAGTTCCTTCTTGGCGGGAGTCCGCTCCTACGAGCAGTACTTC.

The chain has TRBV29-1 and TRBJ1-2; D call uncertain. V lost 3 bases, J lost 1 base, and 6 bases lay in between. This CDR3 is built from 12 residues. Germline CDR1 SQVTM, CDR2 ANQGSEA. This chain's CDR3 is CSVDDYNYGYTF. The DNA for the CDR3 is TGCAGCGTTGACGACTATAACTATGGCTACACCTTC.

This chain uses TRBV6-1 with TRBJ2-1; 12 bases line up with TRBD2. Unmatched junction bases numbered 10, after V lost 4 bases and J lost 6 bases. Germline CDR1 and CDR2: MNHNS and SASEGT. The CDR3 spans 17 residues. CDR3 in DNA: TGTGCCAGCAGTGCCGACTTTCTAGCGGGAGGGCCCAATGAGCAGTTCTTC. Its translation: CASSADFLAGGPNEQFF.

This chain joins TRBV5-1 and TRBJ1-3, with 9 bases identical to TRBD1. Germline assignment: CDR1 SGHRS and CDR2 YFSETQ. J gave up 4 bases and V 0 bases, and 5 bases lay outside the gene matches. The CDR3 is 16 amino acids. CDR3 sequence reads: CASSLAGTGHGNTIYF. The CDR3 nucleotides are TGCGCCAGCAGCTTGGCCGGGACAGGGCACGGAAACACCATATATTTT.

CDR3 in DNA: TGTGCCAGCAGCCCTGCCGGGGGGCAACAAGAGACCCAGTACTTC. This translates into CASSPAGGQQETQYF. V usage is TRBV11-3 and J usage is TRBJ2-5; possible D gene TRBD2, 7 bases. This CDR3 is 15 amino acids long. Trimming removed 5 bases at V and 2 bases at J, with 15 bases between. Germline CDR1 reads SGHNT; CDR2 reads YENEEA. The complete variable domain, with remaining parts taken from reference TRBV11-3 and TRBJ2-5, reads EAGVVQSPRYKIIEKKQPVAFWCNPISGHNTLYWYLQNLGQGPELLIRYENEEAVDDSQLPKDRFSAERLKGVDSTLKIQPAELGDSAVYLCASSPAGGQQETQYFGPGTRLLVL.

The V gene is TRBV7-9, the J gene TRBJ2-7; D is uncertain. V lost 1 base and J 2 bases, leaving 9 bases between the germline ends. The CDR3 is 14 residues long. The germline gives CDR1 SEHNR, CDR2 FQNEAQ (reference sequence). The DNA for the CDR3 is TGTGCCAGCAGCTTAGAAGGTATCCCCTACGAGCAGTACTTC. This gives the protein CASSLEGIPYEQYF.

CDR3 loop: CASSHSYLGYTF. The DNA for the CDR3 is TGTGCCAGCAGCCATTCCTATTTGGGCTACACCTTC. The rearrangement links TRBV9 to TRBJ1-2; D remains ambiguous. V shed 4 bases and J shed 8 bases, with 12 bases lying between them. The CDR3 contains 12 residues. Germline lookup yields CDR1 SGDLS and CDR2 YYNGEE.